These 2 T cell receptor beta chains share one sample of origin, sequenced in a study of T cell repertoires in cytomegalovirus infection. These TCRs' antigens remain unknown. One entry per CDR3 protein results from TCRdb running MiXCR on the reads. The table lists more than 250,000 distinct CDR3 sequences, approximately 25% of them singletons, with roughly 13% in the top ten. Here the sequenced sample was cultured PBMCs, taken from culture after CMV antigen stimulation. These receptors all come from a human donor in good health (CMV status not recorded). Some clones in this sample may be carry-over from other donors' samples.

The chain recombines TRBV4-1 with TRBJ2-2, with 10 bases identical to TRBD2. There are 18 residues in the CDR3. With 10 bases clipped from V and 7 bases from J, the junction kept 21 bases outside the gene matches. The germline CDR1 and CDR2 sequences are MGHRA and YSYEKL. The chain's CDR3 is CATYSGKREGSLSGELFF. The CDR3 DNA sequence: TGCGCCACCTACTCGGGGAAGCGGGAGGGGTCATTGAGCGGGGAGCTGTTTTTT.

The CDR3 sequence: CASSLGGIEQYV. As DNA, the CDR3 is TGTGCCAGCAGCTTAGGAGGGATCGAGCAGTACGTC. The chain uses TRBV7-8 and TRBJ2-7; TRBD2 might be the D (5 bases). Trimming took 1 base from V and 6 from J, leaving 7 bases between them. The CDR3 runs to 12 residues. Germline V gene data show CDR1 as SGHVS and CDR2 as FQNEAQ.